One and the same sample provided the 28 T cell receptor beta chains below, sequenced in a study of patients and donors after allogeneic stem cell transplantation. TCRdb called the RT-PCR reads again in MiXCR, with one record for every CDR3 protein. The sample has under 200,000 distinct CDR3 sequences, approximately 28% seen once; the top ten hold around 3%. Source material: blood, either unsorted or a sorted T cell fraction (not recorded which). Source of these receptors: a human donor who was either an allogeneic HSCT recipient or a stem cell or donor lymphocyte infusion donor (not recorded which). It is not recorded whose cells these are; they may come from a transplant donor.

V gene TRBV28 combines with J gene TRBJ1-1; 7 positions match TRBD1. After removal of 3 bases from V and 0 bases from J, the junction contained 7 bases not matched to a gene. The CDR3 is 16 amino acids. Germline lookup yields CDR1 MDHEN and CDR2 SYDVKM. CDR3 amino acids: CASSLPGQPMNTEAFF. CDR3 in DNA: TGTGCCAGCAGTTTGCCGGGACAGCCCATGAACACTGAAGCTTTCTTT.

The gene calls are TRBV20-1 and TRBJ2-7; D may be TRBD1 (5 bases). Between the trimmed V and J ends, which lost 4 bases and 7 bases, there was a span of 17 bases. The CDR3 consists of 13 residues. CDR1 and CDR2 from the germline V gene are DFQATT and SNEGSKA (reference sequence). The DNA of the CDR3 is TGCAGTGCTACCCACGTCCAGGGATGGGAGCAGTACTTC. Translating gives CSATHVQGWEQYF.

CDR3 bases: TGCGCCAGCAGCCAACGTAAGGTGGGGAGCACCGGGGAGCTGTTTTTT. This encodes CASSQRKVGSTGELFF. The rearrangement uses TRBV4-3 and TRBJ2-2; perhaps TRBD2 as D (5 bases). The CDR3 is 16 amino acids. Germline CDR1 and CDR2: LGHNA and YSLEER. Trimming took 2 bases from V and 4 from J, leaving 14 bases between them.

The chain uses TRBV10-3 and TRBJ2-7; 11 bases align to TRBD2. V lost 2 bases to trimming and J lost 3 bases; unmatched junction nucleotides: 6. The germline CDR1 and CDR2 sequences are ENHRY and SYGVKD. The CDR3 runs 16 residues. CDR3 sequence (DNA): TGTGCCATCAGTGAGCCTACTAGCGGGAGAGGCTACGAGCAGTACTTC. It specifies CAISEPTSGRGYEQYF.

The V and J genes are TRBV7-2 and TRBJ2-3; D is ambiguous. Germline CDR1 and CDR2: SGHTA and FQGNSA. The CDR3 totals 11 residues. Between the trimmed V and J ends, which lost 7 bases and 6 bases, there was a span of 8 bases. Here the CDR3 DNA reads TGTGCCAGCATAAAGTTGGATACGCAGTATTTT. It encodes CASIKLDTQYF.

This clonotype has a count of ten or more. The chain recombines TRBV18 with TRBJ2-3; 7 nucleotides agree with TRBD2. The CDR3 sequence is 14 residues long. With V trimmed by 0 bases and J by 3 bases, 0 bases remained unmatched. From germline, CDR1 is KGHSH and CDR2 LQKENI. The chain's CDR3 is CASSPPAGTDTQYF. In DNA form, the CDR3 reads TGTGCCAGCTCACCACCAGCGGGAACAGATACGCAGTATTTT.

This clonotype has a count of ten or more. The rearrangement links TRBV5-5 to TRBJ1-3; 7 bases line up with TRBD1. Germline CDR1 SGHKS, CDR2 YYEKEE (reference sequence). Trimming removed 4 bases from V and 0 bases from J; junction bases left unmatched: 7. This CDR3 contains 16 residues. CDR3 DNA sequence: TGTGCCAGCAGCCCGGACAGGACGAGCTCTGGAAACACCATATATTTT. Translation: CASSPDRTSSGNTIYF.

This clonotype has just a few counts. The J gene is TRBJ2-5, the V gene TRBV29-1; a weak D match, TRBD1 (6 bases). The germline gives CDR1 SQVTM, CDR2 ANQGSEA. The V end was cut by 3 bases, the J end by 10 bases, with 18 bases between. The CDR3 is 13 amino acids. The CDR3 sequence: CSVDQSGQFNQYF. CDR3 nucleotides: TGCAGCGTTGATCAGAGCGGACAGTTTAACCAGTACTTC.

This clonotype was seen more than once but under ten times. Written as DNA, the CDR3 is TGCGCCAGCAGCCCGGCCCCGTTCCGGAACACTGAAGCTTTCTTT. Translating gives CASSPAPFRNTEAFF. This sequence joins TRBV4-3 and TRBJ1-1; D is unclear. CDR3 length: 15 residues. From germline, CDR1 is LGHNA and CDR2 YSLEER. Trimming cost V 4 bases and J 1 base, with 13 bases left between them.

The chain has TRBV18 and TRBJ2-7; the D is unclear. The CDR3 has 14 amino acids. V was shortened by 6 bases and J by 0 bases, with 12 bases between the two germline ends. CDR1 is KGHSH and CDR2 is LQKENI in the germline V gene. For the CDR3, the DNA is TGTGCCAGCTCCCCGGCACTGAGCTCCTACGAGCAGTACTTC. Encoded protein: CASSPALSSYEQYF.

This clonotype was found many times. The V call is TRBV5-6, the J call TRBJ1-2; D gene ambiguous. Trimming shortened V by 3 bases and J by 10 bases, and 19 bases separated the two germline ends. In germline, CDR1 is SGHDT, CDR2 YYEEEE. This CDR3 contains 14 residues. CDR3 in amino acids: CASSWGGLQSPYTF. Written as DNA, the CDR3 is TGTGCCAGCAGCTGGGGAGGGTTACAAAGCCCCTACACCTTC.

This sequence joins TRBV20-1 and TRBJ1-4; the D is unclear. Germline V gene data show CDR1 as DFQATT and CDR2 as SNEGSKA (reference sequence). V dropped 0 bases and J dropped 5 bases, with 10 bases sitting between them. The CDR3 loop spans 14 amino acids. The CDR3 loop reads CSAREVILNEKLFF. Written as DNA, the CDR3 is TGCAGTGCTAGAGAAGTAATTCTAAATGAAAAACTGTTTTTT.

V usage is TRBV9 and J usage is TRBJ1-4; 7 positions agree with TRBD1. With V trimmed by 1 base and J by 5 bases, 8 bases remained unmatched. Looked up from germline, CDR1 is SGDLS and CDR2 is YYNGEE. The CDR3 is 16 amino acids. CDR3 nucleotides: TGTGCCAGCAGCGTAACCCCGACAGGGAAGAATGAAAAACTGTTTTTT. Amino acids: CASSVTPTGKNEKLFF.

The chain joins TRBV7-2 to TRBJ1-2; a possible D gene is TRBD1 (6 bases). This CDR3 has 14 amino acids. Trimming shortened V by 7 bases and J by 6 bases, and 18 bases separated the two germline ends. Germline V gene lookup returns CDR1 SGHTA and CDR2 FQGNSA. The CDR3 protein is CASIGSGELDGYTF. The CDR3 DNA sequence: TGTGCCAGCATCGGGTCAGGGGAACTAGATGGCTACACCTTC.

V usage is TRBV12-3 or TRBV12-4 and J usage is TRBJ2-7, with D uncertain. The germline V and J ends were trimmed by 3 bases and 2 bases, with 8 bases remaining between them. The CDR3 length is 13 residues. CDR3 amino acids: CASSFRGTYEQYF. DNA of the CDR3: TGTGCCAGCAGTTTCCGTGGGACCTACGAGCAGTACTTC.

The chain is built from TRBV27 and TRBJ2-4; D is possibly TRBD1 or TRBD2 (5 bases each). Germline V gives CDR1 MNHEY, CDR2 SMNVEV (reference sequence). V lost 5 bases and J lost 0, with 14 bases in between. This CDR3 region has 16 residues. CDR3 coding DNA: TGTGCCAGCAGTCCTAACGGTGGGACAGCCAAAAACATTCAGTACTTC. Translating it yields CASSPNGGTAKNIQYF.

The J gene is TRBJ2-1, the V gene TRBV5-1; 12 nucleotides match TRBD2. CDR3 length: 16 residues. Germline lookup yields CDR1 SGHRS and CDR2 YFSETQ. After removal of 4 bases from V and 4 bases from J, the junction contained 6 bases not matched to a gene. CDR3 loop: CASSLRLAGEYNEQFF. In nucleotides, the CDR3 is TGCGCCAGCAGCCTCCGACTAGCGGGAGAGTACAATGAGCAGTTCTTC.

The CDR3 region has the DNA TGCAGTGCTAGAGAACAAACAGGGTACTATGGCTACACCTTC. The encoded protein is CSAREQTGYYGYTF. J is TRBJ1-2 and V is TRBV20-1; a possible D gene is TRBD1 (6 bases). The CDR3 has 14 amino acids. Germline V gene lookup returns CDR1 DFQATT and CDR2 SNEGSKA (reference sequence). Trimming removed 0 bases from V and 3 bases from J, with 11 bases in between.

This chain joins TRBV2 and TRBJ2-1; TRBD1 matches 7 bases. V shed 4 bases and J 6 bases; nucleotides not matched to a gene: 9. Germline V gene lookup returns CDR1 SNHLY and CDR2 FYNNEI. This CDR3 is built from 15 residues. CDR3 bases: TGTGCCAGCAGTGGCGATGACAGGGTTTTCAATGAGCAGTTCTTC. This sequence encodes CASSGDDRVFNEQFF.

The chain recombines TRBV14 with TRBJ1-2, with D unclear. The CDR3 is 12 amino acids. The germline CDR1 and CDR2 sequences are SGHDN and FVKESK. V dropped 0 bases and J dropped 14 bases, with 13 bases sitting between them. CDR3 nucleotides: TGTGCCAGCAGCCAAGATTATCGGGGAGGGACCTTC. Encoded protein: CASSQDYRGGTF.

This sequence joins TRBV7-6 and TRBJ2-1; no clear D gene. This CDR3 spans 12 amino acids. V lost 1 base and J 5 bases, leaving 3 bases between the germline ends. Germline lookup yields CDR1 SGHVS and CDR2 FNYEAQ. The CDR3 DNA follows: TGTGCCAGCAGCTTAGACAACAATGAGCAGTTCTTC. This codes for CASSLDNNEQFF. Filled out from reference TRBV7-6 and TRBJ2-1, the complete variable domain reads GAGVSQSPRYKVTKRGQDVALRCDPISGHVSLYWYRQALGQGPEFLTYFNYEAQQDKSGLPNDRFSAERPEGSISTLTIQRTEQRDSAMYRCASSLDNNEQFFGPGTRLTVL.

The chain combines TRBV6-5 with TRBJ2-7, with TRBD2 matching 9 bases. This CDR3 region has 17 residues. Germline CDR1 and CDR2: MNHEY and SVGAGI. Trimming at V came to 7 bases and at J to 0 bases, leaving 13 bases not matched to a gene. In DNA form, the CDR3 reads TGTGCCAGCATCTCCCTTGACCGGACTAGCGCCTCCTACGAGCAGTACTTC. This encodes CASISLDRTSASYEQYF.

This clonotype has only a few counts. V usage is TRBV4-1 and J usage is TRBJ2-3, with 11 positions matching TRBD2. The CDR3 extends over 17 amino acids. Germline-derived CDR1 and CDR2 are MGHRA and YSYEKL. With V trimmed by 3 bases and J by 3 bases, 8 bases remained unmatched. The CDR3 DNA is TGCGCCAGCAGCCACTCCCTAGCGGGAGGCGGGACAGATACGCAGTATTTT. Protein sequence: CASSHSLAGGGTDTQYF.

This chain links TRBV10-3 with TRBJ2-5; 7 positions agree with TRBD1. Trimming took 3 bases from V and 1 from J; bases not matched to a gene: 2. Germline CDR1 reads ENHRY; CDR2 reads SYGVKD. CDR3 length equals 14 residues. The CDR3 loop is CAISEQGTQETQYF. The DNA for the CDR3 is TGTGCCATCAGTGAACAGGGGACCCAAGAGACCCAGTACTTC.

CDR3 residues: CASSRGYSTDTQYF. CDR3 nucleotides: TGTGCCAGCAGCCGGGGTTACAGCACAGATACGCAGTATTTT. V usage is TRBV7-3 and J usage is TRBJ2-3; tentative D call: TRBD2 (5 bases). Germline assignment: CDR1 SGHTA and CDR2 FQGTGA. V shed 5 bases and J shed 0 bases, with 9 bases lying between them. This CDR3 region has 14 residues.

This clonotype was seen a handful of times. The chain has TRBV7-2 and TRBJ1-2; D uncertain. This CDR3 comprises 14 residues. CDR1 is SGHTA and CDR2 is FQGNSA in the germline V gene. Trimming took 3 bases from V and 4 from J, leaving 12 bases between them. CDR3: CASSFEKQVYGYTF. As DNA, the CDR3 is TGTGCCAGCAGCTTCGAAAAACAAGTCTATGGCTACACCTTC.

The CDR3 coding sequence is TGTGCCAGCAGTTTATGGAGTCTACTAGCGGGAGTTTCAGATACGCAGTATTTT. Residues: CASSLWSLLAGVSDTQYF. This sequence joins TRBV28 and TRBJ2-3; 11 bases fit TRBD2. This CDR3 has 18 residues. The germline V gene encodes CDR1 MDHEN and CDR2 SYDVKM. The J segment lost 4 bases and the V segment lost 0 bases, leaving 9 bases of the junction unmatched. The entire variable domain, with the rest obtained from reference TRBV28 and TRBJ2-3, is as follows: DVKVTQSSRYLVKRTGEKVFLECVQDMDHENMFWYRQDPGLGLRLIYFSYDVKMKEKGDIPEGYSVSREKKERFSLILESASTNQTSMYLCASSLWSLLAGVSDTQYFGPGTRLTVL.

The chain combines TRBV6-2 or TRBV6-3 with TRBJ2-3, with D maybe TRBD2 (6 bases). Trimming took off 6 bases at V and 6 bases at J, with 13 bases between the two ends. The CDR3 is 13 amino acids. In germline, CDR1 is MNHEY, CDR2 SVGEGT. DNA of the CDR3: TGTGCCAGCAGCCAGCGGGCGGGGGATACGCAGTATTTT. Encoded protein: CASSQRAGDTQYF.